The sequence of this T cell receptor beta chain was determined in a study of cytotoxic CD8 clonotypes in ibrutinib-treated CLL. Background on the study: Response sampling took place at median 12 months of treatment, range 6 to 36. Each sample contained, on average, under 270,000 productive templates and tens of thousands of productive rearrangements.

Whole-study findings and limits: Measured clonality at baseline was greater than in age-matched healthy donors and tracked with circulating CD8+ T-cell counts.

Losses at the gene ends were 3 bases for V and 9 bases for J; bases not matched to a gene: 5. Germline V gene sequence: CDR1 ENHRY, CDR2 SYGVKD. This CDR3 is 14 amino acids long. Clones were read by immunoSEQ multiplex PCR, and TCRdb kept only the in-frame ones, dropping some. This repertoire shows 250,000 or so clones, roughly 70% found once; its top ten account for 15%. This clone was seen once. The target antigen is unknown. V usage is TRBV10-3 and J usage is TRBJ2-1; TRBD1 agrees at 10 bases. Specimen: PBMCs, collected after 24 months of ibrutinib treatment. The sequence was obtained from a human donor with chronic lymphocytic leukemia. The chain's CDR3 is CAISDRDRGSEQFF. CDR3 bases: TGTGCCATCAGTGACCGGGACAGGGGAAGTGAGCAGTTCTTC.